Described below is a single T cell receptor beta chain sequence and its context. The antigen it binds to is not known. No clone much larger than this one lies a single base away; base qualities are absent. Other DNA sequences in the sample encode the same CDR3. TCRbeta CDR3 regions were amplified from genomic DNA using the immunoSEQ Assay, a bias-controlled multiplex PCR. As for how the authors treated the data: Nucleated cell counts per sample were estimated from amplification of reference gene primers within the assay. Sequence reads were collapsed and filtered to measure the absolute abundance of every unique TCRbeta CDR3 rearrangement. Productive Simpson clonality was computed per sample as the square root of Simpson's diversity index over productive rearrangements. Drawn from immuneACCESS, this table holds only the in-frame rearrangements with V and J called that TCRdb kept. Clones are partly lost; checked studies trace under half to an unresolved V gene and leave the rest unexplained. That table furnishes V, J and clone size, whereas the DNA furnished D and trimming. The sample data list roughly 230,000 clones, and roughly 86% of these were observed just once. The ten largest account for around 0.67% of the sample.

The source of the sample is a study of blood T cell repertoires in COVID-19 (TCRdb year 2020). For context, the study as a whole: Collaborator samples came from the United States, Italy and Spain and covered acute and convalescent phases of COVID-19. The repertoires were released in a freely available public database intended as a resource for research on the immune response to SARS-CoV-2. The samples were drawn from the first 160 participants of the ongoing ImmuneRACE study and from under 1,500 subjects provided by 6 global collaborators. The sample metadata nearly always contained a de-identified subject ID, COVID-19 status, age in years and sex. The dataset comprised deeply sampled blood TCRbeta repertoires from subjects exposed to, actively infected with, or recovered from COVID-19. Where available, HLA class I and class II types were obtained from metadata supplied by the sample provider rather than from assay-based typing. The prospective study material was composed of cDNA or gDNA derived from T cells, B-cell-depleted T cells, or PBMCs. Beyond this particular receptor, the publication reports: Clinical and demographic metadata were provided uncurated, with the amount varying by source and participant.

Collaborating institutions collected whole blood in K2EDTA tubes following their own protocols. For TCRbeta analysis, collaborator samples were shipped as frozen whole blood, as isolated PBMCs, or as DNA extracted from either sample type. The CDR3 spans 11 residues, from the cysteine through the phenylalanine. This entry keeps only the CDR3 DNA: 33 bases, framed from base 1. V and J are trimmed by 6 bases and 3 bases, and the gene matches miss 2 bases of the junction. The germline V gene (reference sequence) gives CDR1 as DFQATT and CDR2 as SNEGSKA. The chain is encoded by TRBV20-1 joined to TRBJ2-7; 7 central nucleotides agree with TRBD1. The TCR sequence derives from a human donor in a cohort sampled during active COVID-19. Source material: peripheral blood. CDR3 sequence: CSAHRGYEQYF. The nucleotide sequence is given as TGCAGTGCCCACAGGGGCTACGAGCAGTACTTC.